A selection of T cell receptor beta chains follows, all from one sample in a study of blood T cell repertoires in COVID-19. Clones were read by immunoSEQ multiplex PCR, and TCRdb kept only the in-frame ones, dropping some. The sample lists a few hundred thousand clones, roughly 87% occurring once. Sequencing was performed on PBMCs or T cells enriched from blood (not recorded which). The receptor source for this set is a woman aged 25 to 39 who had recovered from COVID-19. Both conserved end residues are part of each CDR3. The order of the fields is clone size, J gene, D gene, V gene, CDR3 protein, CDR3 DNA. The D gene is left open where the match is weak. Clone size is given for some rows only: seen once, a few or many times, or a class if the clone is expanded.

abundance: .
j_gene: TRBJ1-5
d_gene: TRBD1
v_gene: TRBV7-9
CDR3aa: CASSFMSSGGMYQPQHF
CDR3nt: TGTGCCAGCAGCTTTATGTCATCAGGGGGCATGTATCAGCCCCAGCATTTT

abundance: .
j_gene: TRBJ2-3
d_gene: .
v_gene: TRBV7-9
CDR3aa: CASSLSGATDTQYF
CDR3nt: TGTGCCAGCAGCCTTTCGGGAGCCACAGATACGCAGTATTTT

abundance: .
j_gene: TRBJ1-6
d_gene: TRBD1
v_gene: TRBV27
CDR3aa: CASSRTGDSPLHF
CDR3nt: TGTGCCAGCAGCCGTACAGGGGATTCACCCCTCCACTTT

abundance: .
j_gene: TRBJ1-2
d_gene: .
v_gene: TRBV28
CDR3aa: CASSSGTYYGYTF
CDR3nt: TGTGCCAGCAGTTCCGGGACTTACTATGGCTACACCTTC

abundance: .
j_gene: TRBJ2-1
d_gene: .
v_gene: TRBV4-1
CDR3aa: CASSQAQKAYNEQFF
CDR3nt: TGCGCCAGCAGCCAAGCACAGAAAGCCTACAATGAGCAGTTCTTC

abundance: .
j_gene: TRBJ2-3
d_gene: TRBD2
v_gene: TRBV4-1
CDR3aa: CASSPGLAGGRDTQYF
CDR3nt: TGCGCCAGCAGCCCGGGACTAGCGGGGGGGAGGGATACGCAGTATTTT

abundance: .
j_gene: TRBJ2-2
d_gene: .
v_gene: TRBV19
CDR3aa: CASSMGQNTGELFF
CDR3nt: TGTGCCAGTAGTATGGGACAGAACACCGGGGAGCTGTTTTTT

abundance: few
j_gene: TRBJ2-5
d_gene: .
v_gene: TRBV13
CDR3aa: CASSLDRGAATETQYF
CDR3nt: TGTGCCAGCAGCTTAGACCGGGGGGCCGCCACAGAGACCCAGTACTTC

abundance: .
j_gene: TRBJ1-2
d_gene: .
v_gene: TRBV7-8
CDR3aa: CASSLARGGGGYTF
CDR3nt: TGTGCCAGCAGCTTAGCCCGCGGGGGTGGTGGGTACACCTTC

abundance: .
j_gene: TRBJ1-5
d_gene: .
v_gene: TRBV9
CDR3aa: CASSGGEGRNQPQHF
CDR3nt: TGTGCCAGCAGCGGGGGCGAGGGGAGGAATCAGCCCCAGCATTTT

abundance: once
j_gene: TRBJ1-2
d_gene: .
v_gene: TRBV19
CDR3aa: CASSILANNYGYTF
CDR3nt: TGTGCCAGTAGTATTCTTGCTAATAACTATGGCTACACCTTC

abundance: .
j_gene: TRBJ2-2
d_gene: .
v_gene: TRBV9
CDR3aa: CASSLGGEVAGELFF
CDR3nt: TGTGCCAGCAGTCTAGGGGGAGAGGTCGCCGGGGAGCTGTTTTTT

abundance: .
j_gene: TRBJ1-1
d_gene: TRBD1
v_gene: TRBV27
CDR3aa: CASSPDHRGGTEAFF
CDR3nt: TGTGCCAGCAGCCCAGACCACAGGGGGGGAACTGAAGCTTTCTTT

abundance: .
j_gene: TRBJ1-6
d_gene: .
v_gene: TRBV27
CDR3aa: CASSLSAGESSYNSPLHF
CDR3nt: TGTGCCAGCAGTTTATCTGCGGGAGAGAGCTCCTATAATTCACCCCTCCACTTT

abundance: .
j_gene: TRBJ2-7
d_gene: TRBD1
v_gene: TRBV4-1
CDR3aa: CASSQYRGSYEQYF
CDR3nt: TGCGCCAGCAGCCAATACAGGGGCTCCTACGAGCAGTACTTC

abundance: .
j_gene: TRBJ2-7
d_gene: TRBD2
v_gene: TRBV5-1
CDR3aa: CASSLAPGTTAGEQYF
CDR3nt: TGCGCCAGCAGCTTAGCCCCGGGGACTACCGCGGGTGAGCAGTACTTC

abundance: few
j_gene: TRBJ1-2
d_gene: .
v_gene: TRBV4-3
CDR3aa: CASSQGPREGYGYTF
CDR3nt: TGCGCCAGCAGCCAAGGTCCCAGGGAAGGCTATGGCTACACCTTC

abundance: .
j_gene: TRBJ2-7
d_gene: TRBD1
v_gene: TRBV28
CDR3aa: CASSFRDSGSYEQYF
CDR3nt: TGTGCCAGCAGTTTTAGGGACAGCGGCTCCTACGAGCAGTACTTC

abundance: .
j_gene: TRBJ1-1
d_gene: .
v_gene: TRBV3-1/TRBV3-2
CDR3aa: CASSQGRLKNTEAFF
CDR3nt: TGTGCCAGCAGCCAGGGCAGGCTCAAGAACACTGAAGCTTTCTTT

abundance: .
j_gene: TRBJ2-4
d_gene: TRBD1
v_gene: TRBV7-2
CDR3aa: CASSRDRGVGDIQYF
CDR3nt: TGTGCCAGCAGTCGGGACAGGGGGGTCGGGGACATTCAGTACTTC

abundance: .
j_gene: TRBJ2-7
d_gene: TRBD2
v_gene: TRBV5-6
CDR3aa: CASSLAGTKIYEQYF
CDR3nt: TGTGCCAGCAGCTTGGCCGGGACTAAGATCTACGAGCAGTACTTC

abundance: .
j_gene: TRBJ1-1
d_gene: .
v_gene: TRBV28
CDR3aa: CASARHTEAFF
CDR3nt: TGTGCCAGCGCCAGGCACACTGAAGCTTTCTTT

abundance: .
j_gene: TRBJ1-5
d_gene: .
v_gene: TRBV7-2
CDR3aa: CASSPEISGSLPQHF
CDR3nt: TGTGCCAGCAGCCCAGAGATATCCGGGAGTCTGCCCCAGCATTTT

abundance: .
j_gene: TRBJ2-5
d_gene: TRBD1
v_gene: TRBV5-1
CDR3aa: CASSQSQGRETQYF
CDR3nt: TGCGCCAGCAGCCAATCACAGGGGCGGGAGACCCAGTACTTC

abundance: .
j_gene: TRBJ2-1
d_gene: TRBD2
v_gene: TRBV4-3
CDR3aa: CASSQGGGPYNEQFF
CDR3nt: TGCGCCAGCAGCCAAGGCGGGGGGCCCTACAATGAGCAGTTCTTC

abundance: .
j_gene: TRBJ2-5
d_gene: TRBD1
v_gene: TRBV11-3
CDR3aa: CASSPGQGLEGQYF
CDR3nt: TGTGCCAGCAGCCCAGGACAGGGTCTAGAGGGCCAGTACTTC

abundance: .
j_gene: TRBJ2-1
d_gene: TRBD2
v_gene: TRBV7-9
CDR3aa: CASSSRLAGTFNEQFF
CDR3nt: TGTGCCAGCAGCTCCCGACTAGCGGGGACCTTCAATGAGCAGTTCTTC

abundance: .
j_gene: TRBJ1-1
d_gene: .
v_gene: TRBV5-4
CDR3aa: CASSSYGREAFF
CDR3nt: TGTGCCAGCAGCTCTTACGGCAGGGAAGCTTTCTTT

abundance: .
j_gene: TRBJ2-7
d_gene: .
v_gene: TRBV6-6
CDR3aa: CASRSGTLLYEQYF
CDR3nt: TGTGCCAGCAGGTCCGGGACTTTACTTTACGAGCAGTACTTC

abundance: .
j_gene: TRBJ2-1
d_gene: TRBD2
v_gene: TRBV7-3
CDR3aa: CASSSTSGGDEQFF
CDR3nt: TGTGCCAGCAGCAGCACTAGCGGGGGAGATGAGCAGTTCTTC

abundance: .
j_gene: TRBJ1-3
d_gene: TRBD1
v_gene: TRBV5-1
CDR3aa: CASSLGTGGKDTIYF
CDR3nt: TGCGCCAGCAGCTTGGGGACAGGGGGCAAGGACACCATATATTTT

abundance: .
j_gene: TRBJ2-2
d_gene: TRBD1
v_gene: TRBV5-1
CDR3aa: CASSLRQGGNTGELFF
CDR3nt: TGCGCCAGCAGCTTGCGACAGGGTGGGAACACCGGGGAGCTGTTTTTT

abundance: .
j_gene: TRBJ2-2
d_gene: .
v_gene: TRBV6-2/TRBV6-3
CDR3aa: CASSSNTGELFF
CDR3nt: TGTGCCAGCAGTTCTAACACCGGGGAGCTGTTTTTT

abundance: .
j_gene: TRBJ1-1
d_gene: TRBD1
v_gene: TRBV5-1
CDR3aa: CASRPPYRGLNTEAFF
CDR3nt: TGCGCCAGCAGACCTCCCTACAGGGGATTGAACACTGAAGCTTTCTTT

abundance: .
j_gene: TRBJ2-1
d_gene: .
v_gene: TRBV28
CDR3aa: CASSLRWGGLNEQFF
CDR3nt: TGTGCCAGCTCCCTCAGATGGGGGGGCCTCAATGAGCAGTTCTTC

abundance: once
j_gene: TRBJ2-7
d_gene: TRBD1
v_gene: TRBV19
CDR3aa: CASHSGTGTYEQYF
CDR3nt: TGTGCCAGTCACTCCGGGACAGGGACCTACGAGCAGTACTTC

abundance: .
j_gene: TRBJ1-1
d_gene: .
v_gene: TRBV18
CDR3aa: CASSPLPRAQGLEAFF
CDR3nt: TGTGCCAGCTCACCGCTCCCAAGGGCCCAGGGGCTGGAAGCTTTCTTT

abundance: .
j_gene: TRBJ1-5
d_gene: .
v_gene: TRBV6-5
CDR3aa: CASRRPGQIEPQHF
CDR3nt: TGTGCCAGCAGACGCCCGGGACAAATTGAGCCCCAGCATTTT

abundance: .
j_gene: TRBJ2-5
d_gene: .
v_gene: TRBV19
CDR3aa: CATGTVLQETQYF
CDR3nt: TGTGCCACCGGAACAGTACTCCAAGAGACCCAGTACTTC

abundance: .
j_gene: TRBJ2-3
d_gene: .
v_gene: TRBV5-5
CDR3aa: CASSLSRGITDTQYF
CDR3nt: TGTGCCAGCAGCTTGTCAAGGGGGATCACAGATACGCAGTATTTT

abundance: .
j_gene: TRBJ1-2
d_gene: .
v_gene: TRBV20-1
CDR3aa: CSASKPGSVYGYTF
CDR3nt: TGCAGTGCTAGTAAGCCCGGGAGCGTCTATGGCTACACCTTC

abundance: .
j_gene: TRBJ2-1
d_gene: TRBD2
v_gene: TRBV9
CDR3aa: CASSGLSPREGLWGYNEQFF
CDR3nt: TGTGCCAGCAGCGGGCTCTCTCCTCGGGAGGGCCTTTGGGGCTACAATGAGCAGTTCTTC

abundance: once
j_gene: TRBJ2-5
d_gene: TRBD1
v_gene: TRBV5-5
CDR3aa: CASSLASTGETQYF
CDR3nt: TGTGCCAGCAGCTTGGCCTCGACAGGGGAGACCCAGTACTTC

abundance: .
j_gene: TRBJ2-5
d_gene: TRBD2
v_gene: TRBV5-1
CDR3aa: CASSFGLAGEGETQYF
CDR3nt: TGCGCCAGCAGTTTTGGACTAGCGGGGGAGGGAGAGACCCAGTACTTC

abundance: .
j_gene: TRBJ2-7
d_gene: .
v_gene: TRBV1
CDR3aa: CTSSQGVGSGAAYEQYF
CDR3nt: .

abundance: once
j_gene: TRBJ2-7
d_gene: TRBD1
v_gene: TRBV7-9
CDR3aa: CASSLSPGQGWTYEQYF
CDR3nt: TGTGCCAGCAGCTTAAGTCCAGGACAGGGATGGACCTACGAGCAGTACTTC

abundance: .
j_gene: TRBJ2-7
d_gene: .
v_gene: TRBV24-1
CDR3aa: CATSDVSSGMSSYEQYF
CDR3nt: TGTGCCACCAGTGACGTTTCTTCAGGAATGAGCTCCTACGAGCAGTACTTC

abundance: .
j_gene: TRBJ2-4
d_gene: .
v_gene: TRBV18
CDR3aa: CASSPPSRQDKNIQYF
CDR3nt: TGTGCCAGCTCACCACCGTCACGACAGGACAAAAACATTCAGTACTTC